This T cell receptor (beta chain) was identified in a study of CD8 T cells in ankylosing spondylitis. TCRdb processed the 5' RACE reads anew with MiXCR; each CDR3 protein has one entry. The top ten clones hold roughly 4% of a sample with approximately 250,000 distinct CDR3 sequences, over 30% of them seen once. With 3 bases removed from V and 5 bases from J, the gap between germline ends came to 10 bases. The CDR3 has 13 amino acids. The receptor was isolated from a male donor with ankylosing spondylitis or in good health (not recorded which). Material for sequencing was blood, either unsorted or a sorted T cell fraction (not recorded which). The chain has TRBV12-3 or TRBV12-4 and TRBJ2-5; no reliable D call. This CDR3 reads CASSFGGWETQYF. The CDR3 nucleotides are TGTGCCAGCAGTTTTGGTGGTTGGGAGACCCAGTACTTC.